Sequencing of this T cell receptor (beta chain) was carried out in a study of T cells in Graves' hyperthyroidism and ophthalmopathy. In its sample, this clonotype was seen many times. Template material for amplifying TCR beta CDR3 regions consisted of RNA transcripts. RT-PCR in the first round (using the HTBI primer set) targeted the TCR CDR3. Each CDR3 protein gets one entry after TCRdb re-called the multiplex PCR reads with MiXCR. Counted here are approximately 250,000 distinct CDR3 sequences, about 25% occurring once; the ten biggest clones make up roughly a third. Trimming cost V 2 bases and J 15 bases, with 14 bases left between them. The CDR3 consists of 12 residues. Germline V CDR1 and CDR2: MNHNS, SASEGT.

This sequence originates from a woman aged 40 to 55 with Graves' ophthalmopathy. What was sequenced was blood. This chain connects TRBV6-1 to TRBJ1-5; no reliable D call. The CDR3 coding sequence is TGTGCCAGCAGTGAACTTAAGGGTTCCCGGCATTTT. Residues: CASSELKGSRHF.